Listed below are T cell receptor beta chains from one sample, sequenced in a study of blood T cell repertoires in COVID-19. Clones were read by immunoSEQ multiplex PCR, and TCRdb kept only the in-frame ones, dropping some. The sample records about 180,000 clones, 80% being singletons. What was sequenced was PBMCs or T cells enriched from blood (not recorded which). These TCRs come from a man in his 60s who had been exposed to COVID-19. CDR3s include the opening cysteine and the closing phenylalanine or tryptophan. A row's size may be missing; if present it is once, few, many or a size class.

CDR3,V,length,size,J
CASSFGGGLDEKLFF,TRBV5-1,15,.,TRBJ1-4
CASSPGQGPNYGYTF,TRBV18,15,.,TRBJ1-2
CASSPDRGYGYTF,TRBV12-3/TRBV12-4,13,.,TRBJ1-2
CASSPGNRGFSYNEQFF,TRBV18,17,.,TRBJ2-1
CASRRTSGSSYEQYF,TRBV21-1,15,.,TRBJ2-7
CASSFEGYEQYF,TRBV12-3/TRBV12-4,12,few,TRBJ2-7
CASSLSDRGNYEQYF,TRBV3-1/TRBV3-2,15,.,TRBJ2-7
CASSPARAAQPQHF,TRBV7-2,14,.,TRBJ1-5
CASGERQGSEQYF,TRBV19,13,.,TRBJ2-7
CSVSGRATQETQYF,TRBV29-1,14,.,TRBJ2-5
CSVLVGGDIQYF,TRBV29-1,12,.,TRBJ2-4
CASSPGQEETQYF,TRBV13,13,many,TRBJ2-5